This T cell receptor beta chain came from a study of blood T cells in healthy people across ages. Extractions gave at least 5 micrograms of total RNA per sample. Alongside a J-beta primer mix, a sample-barcoded 5' primer served in a second PCR lasting about 7 to 12 cycles. TCRdb re-derived calls from the 5' RACE reads in MiXCR, one entry per CDR3 protein. Here the sample spans around 1,000,000 distinct CDR3 sequences, approximately 25% being singletons. This CDR3 has 13 amino acids. Germline assignment: CDR1 SNHLY and CDR2 FYNNEI. The sample was also linked to a second study, of T cells of mothers and their children.

The chain recombines TRBV2 with TRBJ2-5, with TRBD2 matching over 8 bases. The end of the DNA is better explained by TRBJ2-1, so the J call may be wrong. Material: blood. The receptor was isolated from a girl aged 2 to 10 in good health. CDR3 protein: CAFREGGYNEQFF. In DNA, the CDR3 is TGTGCCTTCCGGGAGGGTGGTTACAATGAGCAGTTCTTC.